This T cell receptor beta chain appears in the sequencing data of a study of CD8+ T cells in alopecia areata (dated by TCRdb to 2016 to 2019). About the study as a whole: Treated patients were enrolled in an open-label pilot trial of oral tofacitinib, 5 to 10 mg twice daily, for moderate-to-severe alopecia areata. RNA came from the PAXgene miRNA kit for fixed scalp, the miRNeasy kit for PBMCs, and the RNeasy kit for mouse skin. High-throughput TCRbeta sequencing was used to examine T cell clonal expansion in alopecia areata in both the C3H/HeJ mouse model and human patients. Disease severity in treated patients was measured with the SALT score, which quantifies the percentage of affected scalp surface area. Patients received tofacitinib for 6 to 18 months and were then followed off drug for 6 months to check for delayed response and recurrence. Clonality in the scalp was compared among normal scalp (n=4), patchy alopecia areata scalp (n=8), and alopecia totalis/universalis scalp (n=8). On the human side, TCRbeta sequencing was run on scalp tissue and on sorted CD4+ and CD8+ peripheral blood T cells from healthy controls and from alopecia areata patients with either patchy or totalis/universalis disease. TCRbeta CDR3 regions were amplified by immunoSEQ multiplex PCR using 35 Vbeta forward and 13 Jbeta reverse primers. Tofacitinib-treated patients had biopsies at baseline and at 4 and 24 weeks of treatment, with a later scalp biopsy in several patients. The research as a whole found: Scalp TCR repertoire analysis is complicated because resident alphabeta T cells in normal human skin are also sequenced, whereas mouse skin is dominated by gammadelta T cells. Compared with normal scalp, lesional scalp had higher clonality and more expanded CD8+ clones, particularly in alopecia totalis/universalis, a pattern that suggests antigenic drive. Compared with mice, TCR sequences shared between patients were less clear, possibly partly because of HLA diversity across the patient population. Because the treated cohort was small and had only one nonresponder, larger studies are needed to examine links between baseline CD8+ expansion and response. During tofacitinib treatment, many expanded lesional clones stuck around in both scalp and blood, and this persistence may partly explain why relapse happens after treatment is stopped. With tofacitinib, both scalp clonality and the number of expanded CD8+ clones among the top 100 scalp clones went down significantly.

The protocol used for the library was the immunoSEQ multiplex PCR assay. For TCR sequencing, RNA was extracted from every sample and reverse transcribed into cDNA to serve as template. SuperScript III was used to make first-strand cDNA, primed with a 2:1 mix of oligo-dT and random hexamers. A synthetic immune receptor repertoire was used to measure amplification bias, and any remaining bias was corrected computationally. As for how the authors treated the data: Raw reads were preprocessed to remove errors, and CDR3 was defined by IMGT conventions from the conserved cysteine to phenylalanine. Clonality was calculated as 1 minus Shannon entropy normalized by log2 of the number of productive unique TCRs. Whether each scalp clone was CD4 or CD8 was inferred by checking scalp TCRbeta sequences against the CD4 and CD8 repertoires from sorted blood. Imported from immuneACCESS, the table was reduced by TCRdb to in-frame sequences with V and J called. These copies leave out some clones; in studies compared against another copy, an unresolved V gene accounts for under half, and the cause of the remainder is not known. V, J and clone size are those of that table, while D and trimming were read from the DNA. The sample has 150,000 to 200,000 clones on record, about three fifths of them singletons. The ten top clones hold roughly 17% of the sample.

Points on this clone: Its binding antigen is unknown. No base quality information exists; no much larger clone differs at one position.

The CDR1 and CDR2 encoded by the germline V gene are SGHRS and YFSETQ. Its CDR3 holds 13 amino acids, cysteine through phenylalanine. CDR3 DNA is the only sequence kept; it has 39 bases, read in frame from the first base. The trim is 2 bases for V and 6 bases for J, with a gap of 10 bases between the germline ends. Interpreted using the paper, the treatment or condition label stands for: oral pan-JAK inhibitor, 5-10 mg twice daily. From alopecia areata patients, peripheral blood was collected along with lesional scalp punch biopsies. PBMCs were isolated by density centrifugation and stained for CD3, CD4 and CD8, after which CD4+ and CD8+ T cells were sorted on a FACSAria.

This sequence originates from a human donor with alopecia areata. The V and J segments used are TRBV5-1 and TRBJ2-3; the best D guess is TRBD2, with 5 bases matching. The sample consisted of CD4+ T cells sorted from blood, taken at approximately week 55, from a patient treated with tofacitinib. The CDR3 reads as follows: CASSLDYQDTQYF. Here is the DNA: TGCGCCAGCAGCTTAGACTACCAGGATACGCAGTATTTT. Supplemented by the reference TRBV5-1 and TRBJ2-3 proteins around the CDR3, the complete variable domain is KAGVTQTPRYLIKTRGQQVTLSCSPISGHRSVSWYQQTPGQGLQFLFEYFSETQRNKGNFPGRFSGRQFSNSRSEMNVSTLELGDSALYLCASSLDYQDTQYFGPGTRLTVL.